This T cell receptor (beta chain) was observed in a study of T-cell reconstitution after alpha-beta-depleted transplantation in children listed by TCRdb under 2016. Some background on the complete study: Using TCR repertoire profiling, the study followed T-cell immune reconstitution in a quantitative way in children after TCRalphabeta/CD19-depleted allogeneic hematopoietic cell transplantation.

From its cysteine to its phenylalanine, the CDR3 spans 12 amino acids. Only the CDR3 portion is preserved as DNA: 36 bases, with reading frame beginning at the first base. V loses 4 bases of germline sequence and J loses 5 bases, and the interval between the two ends is 10 bases. CDR1 DFQATT and CDR2 SNEGSKA are derived from the germline V gene (reference sequence). Library generation was performed with PCR. This sample was sequenced with an Illumina HiSeq 2500. To normalize quantification of the TCRbeta repertoire, the TCR libraries were built with molecular barcoding that relied on unique molecular identifiers. TCRdb passed the public sequencing reads through fastp at Q25 and MiXCR, retaining productive beta sequences. Duplicate CDR3 protein sequences are folded into a single record with the most common DNA and genes. Here the sample has about 260,000 distinct CDR3 sequences; roughly 8% occur a single time. The ten largest clones capture approximately 6.3% of the sample.

In the paper's terms, the treatment or condition label means: allogeneic hematopoietic cell transplantation with graft depleted of TCRalphabeta T cells and CD19 B cells. The children who served as transplant recipients had been given grafts of TCRalphabeta/CD19-depleted allogeneic hematopoietic cells. Broader findings and caveats from the paper: The apparently early recovery of alphabetaT-cell counts about two months after transplant reportedly depended on only several hundred rapidly expanded clones that came from non-depleted graft cells. In some patients, high TCRbeta diversity at day 60 was attributed to recipient T cells and intrathymic progenitors that had survived conditioning. Over the following months the frequencies of hyperexpanded clones went down, and after one year T-cell counts and TCRbeta diversity were mostly credited to newly produced T cells.

This clonotype was seen ten or more times. What antigen it recognizes has not been identified. Base qualities are not recorded, but no much larger clone differs from it by a single base. The TCR originated in a male patient between 5 and 17 years old who had a stem cell transplant for acute lymphoblastic leukemia, so the T cells may come from the graft donor. The sequences come from PBMCs, mostly from graft donor cells, collected 180 days after TCRalphabeta/CD19-depleted stem cell transplant. The rearranged segments are TRBV20-1 and TRBJ2-3; the D gene cannot be resolved beyond TRBD1 or TRBD2, each matching 6 bases. The bases read TGCAGTGCTACAGGGGAGGAAGATACGCAGTATTTT. Its product reads: CSATGEEDTQYF.